A selection of T cell receptor beta chains follows, all from one sample in a study of CD8 T cells in Susac syndrome. MiXCR, run by TCRdb on the immunoSEQ multiplex PCR reads, gives a single entry per CDR3 protein. The repertoire consists of some 110,000 distinct CDR3 sequences, with roughly 94% occurring once and the leading ten covering more than 0.25%. The source material was CD8+ T cells from PBMCs. The receptor set was obtained from a human donor with Susac syndrome. Each CDR3 is given with its conserved first and last residue. D genes are given only for firm matches. The listing skips clone size in some rows; elsewhere it reads once, few, many or a size class.

clone_size: once
v_call: TRBV12-3/TRBV12-4
j_call: TRBJ2-3
d_call: TRBD2
cdr3_aa: CASSDIGGGAGDTQYF
cdr3_nt: TGTGCCAGCAGTGACATCGGCGGGGGGGCCGGAGATACGCAGTATTTT

clone_size: -
v_call: TRBV9
j_call: TRBJ1-2
d_call: TRBD1
cdr3_aa: CASSGTGSYGYTF
cdr3_nt: TGTGCCAGCAGCGGGACAGGGAGCTATGGCTACACCTTC

clone_size: once
v_call: TRBV29-1
j_call: TRBJ2-7
d_call: TRBD1
cdr3_aa: CSVGQGAIYEQYF
cdr3_nt: TGCAGCGTTGGACAGGGGGCAATATACGAGCAGTACTTC

clone_size: -
v_call: TRBV20-1
j_call: TRBJ2-5
d_call: -
cdr3_aa: CSATKGDIEPFQETQYF
cdr3_nt: TGCAGTGCCACTAAAGGGGACATAGAGCCTTTCCAAGAGACCCAGTACTTC

clone_size: -
v_call: TRBV11-2
j_call: TRBJ1-2
d_call: -
cdr3_aa: CASSLDPRDYGYTF
cdr3_nt: TGTGCCAGCAGCCTTGATCCCAGGGACTATGGCTACACCTTC

clone_size: -
v_call: TRBV29-1
j_call: TRBJ1-2
d_call: -
cdr3_aa: CSVEESKSRVNYGYTF
cdr3_nt: TGCAGCGTTGAAGAATCAAAATCGCGGGTTAACTATGGCTACACCTTC

clone_size: once
v_call: TRBV4-1
j_call: TRBJ2-1
d_call: -
cdr3_aa: CASSQVSGPWNEQFF
cdr3_nt: TGCGCCAGCAGCCAAGTGTCGGGCCCCTGGAATGAGCAGTTCTTC

clone_size: -
v_call: TRBV30
j_call: TRBJ2-4
d_call: -
cdr3_aa: CAWRGRIIAKNIQYF
cdr3_nt: TGTGCCTGGAGGGGAAGAATAATAGCCAAAAACATTCAGTACTTC

clone_size: -
v_call: TRBV7-9
j_call: TRBJ1-1
d_call: TRBD1
cdr3_aa: CASSLPGQGAPEAFF
cdr3_nt: TGTGCCAGCAGCCTACCGGGACAGGGGGCGCCTGAAGCTTTCTTT

clone_size: -
v_call: TRBV3-1
j_call: TRBJ1-2
d_call: -
cdr3_aa: CASSQVPGANYGYTF
cdr3_nt: TGTGCCAGCAGCCAAGTACCGGGTGCTAACTATGGCTACACCTTC

clone_size: -
v_call: TRBV20-1
j_call: TRBJ1-1
d_call: -
cdr3_aa: CSASWGDTEAFF
cdr3_nt: TGCAGTGCTAGCTGGGGGGACACTGAAGCTTTCTTT

clone_size: once
v_call: TRBV7-6
j_call: TRBJ2-5
d_call: -
cdr3_aa: CASSSVASWETQYF
cdr3_nt: TGTGCCAGCAGCTCAGTGGCCAGTTGGGAGACCCAGTACTTC

clone_size: once
v_call: TRBV4-2
j_call: TRBJ2-7
d_call: TRBD2
cdr3_aa: CASSQDASGGRNEQYF
cdr3_nt: TGTGCCAGCAGCCAAGATGCTAGCGGGGGGCGCAACGAGCAGTACTTC

clone_size: -
v_call: TRBV3-1
j_call: TRBJ2-1
d_call: TRBD1
cdr3_aa: CASSPYDRGNEQFF
cdr3_nt: TGTGCCAGCAGCCCCTACGACAGGGGTAATGAGCAGTTCTTC

clone_size: -
v_call: TRBV9
j_call: TRBJ2-1
d_call: TRBD2
cdr3_aa: CASSARTSGGNEQFF
cdr3_nt: TGTGCCAGCAGCGCCCGGACTAGCGGGGGTAATGAGCAGTTCTTC

clone_size: -
v_call: TRBV6-5
j_call: TRBJ2-1
d_call: TRBD2
cdr3_aa: CASSPSGAYNEQFF
cdr3_nt: TGTGCCAGCAGCCCCAGCGGGGCGTACAATGAGCAGTTCTTC

clone_size: -
v_call: TRBV29-1
j_call: TRBJ2-7
d_call: TRBD1
cdr3_aa: CSGRDSSYEQYF
cdr3_nt: TGCAGCGGCCGGGACAGCTCCTACGAGCAGTACTTC

clone_size: -
v_call: TRBV20-1
j_call: TRBJ2-4
d_call: -
cdr3_aa: CSASPGGGIQYF
cdr3_nt: TGCAGTGCTAGCCCCGGGGGCGGCATTCAGTACTTC

clone_size: once
v_call: TRBV19
j_call: TRBJ2-7
d_call: TRBD2
cdr3_aa: CASSIRLAGRGEQYF
cdr3_nt: TGTGCCAGTAGTATACGGCTAGCGGGGCGCGGCGAGCAGTACTTC

clone_size: once
v_call: TRBV25-1
j_call: TRBJ1-1
d_call: -
cdr3_aa: CASSEYAGLKNTEAFF
cdr3_nt: TGTGCCAGCAGTGAATACGCAGGGCTTAAGAACACTGAAGCTTTCTTT

clone_size: -
v_call: TRBV7-9
j_call: TRBJ2-3
d_call: TRBD1
cdr3_aa: CASSSQGADTQYF
cdr3_nt: TGTGCCAGCAGCTCGCAGGGGGCAGATACGCAGTATTTT

clone_size: -
v_call: TRBV29-1
j_call: TRBJ1-2
d_call: TRBD1
cdr3_aa: CSVEEGASGYTF
cdr3_nt: TGCAGCGTTGAGGAGGGGGCGAGTGGCTACACCTTC

clone_size: -
v_call: TRBV6-2/TRBV6-3
j_call: TRBJ1-1
d_call: -
cdr3_aa: CASSYRTEELPTEAFF
cdr3_nt: TGTGCCAGCAGTTACAGGACGGAGGAATTACCCACTGAAGCTTTCTTT

clone_size: -
v_call: TRBV7-9
j_call: TRBJ2-6
d_call: TRBD1
cdr3_aa: CASSSGDRESGANVLTF
cdr3_nt: TGTGCCAGCAGCTCCGGGGACAGGGAATCCGGGGCCAACGTCCTGACTTTC

clone_size: -
v_call: TRBV7-6
j_call: TRBJ2-3
d_call: -
cdr3_aa: CASSYCPGPPVFPTDTQYF
cdr3_nt: TGTGCCAGCAGCTACTGTCCGGGACCCCCTGTTTTTCCCACAGATACGCAGTATTTT

clone_size: -
v_call: TRBV2
j_call: TRBJ2-4
d_call: TRBD2
cdr3_aa: CASSPSGEGAKNIQYF
cdr3_nt: TGTGCCAGCAGTCCCAGCGGGGAGGGAGCCAAAAACATTCAGTACTTC

clone_size: once
v_call: TRBV11-2
j_call: TRBJ1-2
d_call: -
cdr3_aa: CASSPWVSGADGYTF
cdr3_nt: TGTGCCAGCAGTCCCTGGGTTTCGGGAGCGGATGGCTACACCTTC

clone_size: -
v_call: TRBV11-2
j_call: TRBJ2-7
d_call: -
cdr3_aa: CASSLATAYEQYF
cdr3_nt: TGTGCCAGCAGCTTGGCGACGGCCTACGAGCAGTACTTC

clone_size: -
v_call: TRBV20-1
j_call: TRBJ2-1
d_call: -
cdr3_aa: CSARSGHVEFF
cdr3_nt: TGCAGTGCTAGATCAGGACACGTCGAGTTCTTC

clone_size: -
v_call: TRBV6-2/TRBV6-3
j_call: TRBJ2-7
d_call: TRBD1
cdr3_aa: CASSYSTGGRDEQYF
cdr3_nt: TGTGCCAGCAGTTACTCTACAGGGGGCAGGGACGAGCAGTACTTC

clone_size: -
v_call: TRBV25-1
j_call: TRBJ1-2
d_call: -
cdr3_aa: CASSEGSSWNYGYTF
cdr3_nt: TGTGCCAGCAGTGAGGGCAGTAGCTGGAACTATGGCTACACCTTC

clone_size: -
v_call: TRBV29-1
j_call: TRBJ2-5
d_call: TRBD1
cdr3_aa: CSARDPRGETQYF
cdr3_nt: TGCAGCGCTCGTGACCCCAGGGGGGAGACCCAGTACTTC

clone_size: -
v_call: TRBV7-8
j_call: TRBJ2-1
d_call: TRBD2
cdr3_aa: CASSLSGGGYNEQFF
cdr3_nt: TGTGCCAGCAGCCTAAGCGGGGGGGGTTACAATGAGCAGTTCTTC

clone_size: -
v_call: TRBV29-1
j_call: TRBJ1-1
d_call: -
cdr3_aa: CSVAPPFRQESGSNTEAFF
cdr3_nt: TGCAGCGTTGCCCCCCCCTTTCGACAGGAATCCGGATCGAACACTGAAGCTTTCTTT

clone_size: -
v_call: TRBV29-1
j_call: TRBJ2-3
d_call: TRBD1
cdr3_aa: CSVEFSAGGPDTQYF
cdr3_nt: TGCAGCGTTGAATTTAGTGCAGGGGGCCCAGATACGCAGTATTTT

clone_size: -
v_call: TRBV5-1
j_call: TRBJ2-7
d_call: -
cdr3_aa: CASRGGAYEQYF
cdr3_nt: TGCGCCAGCCGAGGGGGAGCCTACGAGCAGTACTTC

clone_size: -
v_call: TRBV6-2/TRBV6-3
j_call: TRBJ2-7
d_call: -
cdr3_aa: CASTHSYEQYF
cdr3_nt: TGTGCCAGCACCCACTCCTACGAGCAGTACTTC

clone_size: -
v_call: TRBV7-8
j_call: TRBJ1-2
d_call: TRBD1
cdr3_aa: CASSDTQGQNYGYTF
cdr3_nt: TGTGCCAGCAGCGATACACAGGGACAGAACTATGGCTACACCTTC

clone_size: -
v_call: TRBV25-1
j_call: TRBJ1-1
d_call: TRBD1
cdr3_aa: CASSYMGQMNTEAFF
cdr3_nt: TGTGCCAGCAGTTATATGGGACAGATGAACACTGAAGCTTTCTTT

clone_size: -
v_call: TRBV20-1
j_call: TRBJ2-5
d_call: TRBD1
cdr3_aa: CSARVSGTGGPGETQYF
cdr3_nt: TGCAGTGCTAGAGTATCCGGGACAGGGGGACCTGGGGAGACCCAGTACTTC

clone_size: -
v_call: TRBV9
j_call: TRBJ2-7
d_call: -
cdr3_aa: CASTPTRHEQYF
cdr3_nt: TGTGCCAGCACCCCGACGAGGCACGAGCAGTACTTC

clone_size: -
v_call: TRBV30
j_call: TRBJ2-7
d_call: -
cdr3_aa: CAWSSGYEQYF
cdr3_nt: TGTGCCTGGAGTTCGGGGTACGAGCAGTACTTC

clone_size: -
v_call: TRBV4-1
j_call: TRBJ2-7
d_call: -
cdr3_aa: CASSQVKESSYEQYF
cdr3_nt: TGCGCCAGCAGCCAAGTCAAGGAAAGTTCCTACGAGCAGTACTTC